This T cell receptor beta chain emerged from a study of CD8 T cells in ankylosing spondylitis (dated by TCRdb to 2016 to 2017). Regarding the complete study: T cell receptor beta repertoires were profiled in healthy donors and ankylosing spondylitis patients so that disease-linked TCR variants could be found. The full study cohort was made up of 20 to 25 ankylosing spondylitis patients and over 90 healthy donors. Peripheral blood was sampled, and synovial fluid was additionally collected from ankylosing spondylitis patients.

The investigation overall reported the following: Significant enrichment of the disease-linked clones was reported in matched synovial fluid samples from ankylosing spondylitis patients. A TCR beta motif made up of several highly homologous amino acid variants appeared to be characteristic of blood from ankylosing spondylitis patients. Some motif variants were previously reported in synovial fluid and blood of reactive arthritis patients, suggesting common disease-initiation mechanisms. The disease-linked clones showed a CD8+ phenotype and occurred at relatively low frequencies in peripheral blood.

This clonotype was seen a few times. Its antigen is still unknown. Base qualities are not recorded, but no much larger clone differs from it by a single base. Spanning cysteine to phenylalanine, the CDR3 consists of 14 amino acids. Of all the DNA, just the CDR3 is kept, 42 bases in frame from base 1. Deletion took 6 bases off V and 1 base off J, with a span of 11 bases between the germline ends. The instrument given in TCRdb is Illumina HiSeq 2500. TCR beta libraries were prepared by quantitative 5'-RACE with molecular barcodes. As for the authors' bioinformatics: A new computational method, built on a probabilistic model of VDJ rearrangement, was used to identify disease-linked TCR variants. TCRdb ran its own pipeline on the public reads, namely fastp trimming at Q25 and MiXCR clone calling, and kept in-frame beta chains. A single entry per CDR3 protein holds the most common genes and DNA from its merged rows. The V and J calls reflect TCRdb's pipeline rather than the authors' work. The table for this sample lists around 130,000 distinct CDR3 sequences; roughly a sixth of them were counted only once. The leading ten clones occupy approximately 30% of the sample.

Sequences were obtained from blood, either unsorted or a sorted T cell fraction (not recorded which). The chain uses TRBV12-3 or TRBV12-4 and TRBJ2-3; no confident D gene assignment can be made. The TCR sequence derives from a male donor with ankylosing spondylitis. The CDR3 reads as follows: CASRDRVGTDTQYF. Here is the DNA: TGTGCCAGCAGGGATAGGGTGGGCACAGATACGCAGTATTTT.